The clone carrying this TCR beta chain ranks as medium-sized. Its target is unknown. V was cut by 3 bases and J by 4 bases, with 12 bases left in between. The CDR3 has 14 residues. Germline V CDR1 and CDR2: MNHEY, SMNVEV (reference sequence). Regarding time point: sample taken at primary tumor resection. No cells were sorted before sequencing. The whole RNA sequenced was extracted from tumor, nontumor lung or frozen PBMC. MiXCR, applied by TCRdb to the 5' RACE reads, yields one record per CDR3 protein. The table has some 10,000 distinct CDR3 sequences, just under 6.5% seen once; the top ten hold 10%. The data originate from a study of spatial heterogeneity in lung cancer. Study context: Detected sequences consistently included more beta-chain ones than alpha-chain ones. Overall study results and limits: How many expanded intratumoral alpha and beta TCRs were present tracked the tumor mutation count, which was a count of nonsynonymous mutations.

The specimen was lung tumor tissue, collected at surgery. The chain recombines TRBV27 with TRBJ2-5; the D is unclear. The clonotype comes from a male donor with early-stage non-small cell lung cancer. Here the CDR3 reads CASSFFGFPETQYF. The CDR3 nucleotides read TGTGCCAGCAGTTTCTTTGGGTTCCCAGAGACCCAGTACTTC.